These T cell receptor beta chains were read from a single sample in a study of T cell changes during pregnancy in multiple sclerosis. Clones were read by immunoSEQ multiplex PCR, and TCRdb kept only the in-frame ones, dropping some. This table holds over 75,000 clones, 85% to 95% found once. Sequences were derived from peripheral blood, sampled in the first trimester of pregnancy. The receptor set was obtained from a female donor with multiple sclerosis, enrolled in a pregnancy study. The CDR3 runs from the conserved cysteine through the conserved F or W. The D gene is left open where the match is weak. For some rows the clone size is stated as once, few or many, or as a class when expanded; others skip it.

J,D,size,V,CDR3,DNA
TRBJ1-1,.,.,TRBV7-9,CASLRQTTEAFF,TGTGCCAGCCTCAGACAGACCACTGAAGCTTTCTTT
TRBJ2-7,.,.,TRBV11-2,CASSLYPGAFGYEQYF,TGTGCCAGCAGCTTATATCCGGGAGCTTTTGGGTACGAGCAGTACTTC
TRBJ1-2,TRBD1,.,TRBV29-1,CSVDHFGQGGGYTF,TGCAGCGTTGACCACTTTGGGCAGGGGGGTGGCTACACCTTC
TRBJ2-7,.,.,TRBV19,CASSLPSGDEQYF,TGTGCCAGTAGTCTTCCCTCAGGGGACGAGCAGTACTTC
TRBJ2-2,TRBD2,.,TRBV5-4,CASSWTSGSRSNTGELFF,TGTGCCAGCAGCTGGACTAGCGGGAGCCGGTCGAACACCGGGGAGCTGTTTTTT
TRBJ2-6,TRBD1,.,TRBV2,CASTIRQGSSGANVLTF,TGTGCCAGCACTATCCGACAGGGGAGCTCTGGGGCCAACGTCCTGACTTTC
TRBJ2-1,.,.,TRBV10-3,CAIRALASSYNEQFF,TGTGCAATCAGGGCTCTAGCGAGCTCCTACAATGAGCAGTTCTTC
TRBJ2-2,.,few,TRBV6-5,CASSPLVRLAGELFF,TGTGCCAGCAGTCCGCTCGTCAGACTAGCCGGGGAGCTGTTTTTT
TRBJ2-7,TRBD1,.,TRBV27,CASSWGQSTYEQYF,TGTGCCAGCAGTTGGGGACAGTCTACCTACGAGCAGTACTTC
TRBJ1-1,TRBD1,.,TRBV9,CASSVPGQGTEAFF,TGTGCCAGCAGCGTACCGGGACAGGGGACTGAAGCTTTCTTT
TRBJ1-2,.,.,TRBV5-1,CASSSGTYGYTF,TGCGCCAGCAGCAGCGGGACGTATGGCTACACCTTC
TRBJ1-2,.,.,TRBV6-6,CASRRSGELSGYTF,TGTGCCAGCAGGCGTTCGGGGGAGTTAAGTGGCTACACCTTC
TRBJ1-2,TRBD1,few,TRBV5-6,CASSFGTANYGYTF,TGTGCCAGCAGCTTCGGGACAGCTAACTATGGCTACACCTTC
TRBJ2-7,TRBD2,few,TRBV9,CASSATSGGYYEQYF,TGTGCCAGCAGCGCGACTAGCGGGGGTTACTACGAGCAGTACTTC
TRBJ2-7,.,.,TRBV18,CASSPSQGLSYEQYF,TGTGCCAGCTCACCAAGTCAGGGTTTGTCCTACGAGCAGTACTTC
TRBJ2-3,.,.,TRBV5-4,CATSGDGLRTDTQYF,TGTGCCACATCCGGGGATGGGCTAAGGACAGATACGCAGTATTTT
TRBJ1-1,.,once,TRBV10-3,CAISGGGTEAFF,TGTGCCATCAGTGGCGGAGGCACTGAAGCTTTCTTT
TRBJ2-5,TRBD1,once,TRBV19,CASSIGGQGAETQYF,TGTGCCAGTAGTATAGGAGGTCAGGGGGCCGAGACCCAGTACTTC
TRBJ2-5,TRBD1,.,TRBV7-2,CASSLGQGNQETQYF,TGTGCCAGCAGCTTAGGACAGGGCAACCAAGAGACCCAGTACTTC
TRBJ2-1,.,.,TRBV4-1,CASSQSESPPINEQFF,TGCGCCAGCAGCCAAAGTGAGAGTCCCCCCATCAATGAGCAGTTCTTC
TRBJ2-7,TRBD2,.,TRBV19,CASSIDLAGRQEQYF,TGTGCCAGTAGTATAGACCTAGCGGGGAGACAAGAGCAGTACTTC
TRBJ2-1,.,.,TRBV9,CASSGASHSYNEQFF,TGTGCCAGCAGCGGAGCGTCACACTCCTACAATGAGCAGTTCTTC
TRBJ2-3,TRBD2,.,TRBV25-1,CASRSGRRTDTQYF,TGTGCCAGCAGAAGCGGGAGGCGCACAGATACGCAGTATTTT
TRBJ1-5,.,.,TRBV6-6,CASSQGVGPQHF,TGTGCCAGCAGTCAAGGGGTAGGGCCCCAGCATTTT
TRBJ2-1,.,.,TRBV19,CASSATGQKYNEQFF,TGTGCCAGTAGTGCCACGGGACAAAAATACAATGAGCAGTTCTTC
TRBJ2-1,TRBD2,.,TRBV28,CASSLGREGFF,TGTGCCAGCAGTTTAGGCCGGGAGGGGTTCTTC
TRBJ2-7,TRBD2,.,TRBV7-2,CASSLLRGLAGVGYEQYF,TGTGCCAGCAGCTTACTCCGCGGACTAGCGGGAGTAGGGTACGAGCAGTACTTC
TRBJ2-1,.,.,TRBV5-5,CASSLSGASYNEQFF,TGTGCCAGCAGCTTGTCAGGGGCCTCCTACAATGAGCAGTTCTTC
TRBJ1-1,TRBD1,.,TRBV6-6,CASSYRPEGAYTEAFF,TGTGCCAGCAGTTACCGGCCCGAGGGGGCGTACACTGAAGCTTTCTTT
TRBJ1-2,.,.,TRBV4-3,CASSQETAVSYGYTF,TGCGCCAGCAGCCAAGAAACGGCGGTGAGTTATGGCTACACCTTC
TRBJ1-2,TRBD1,once,TRBV5-6,CASSLGPTGDGYTF,TGTGCCAGCAGCTTGGGGCCAACAGGGGATGGCTACACCTTC
TRBJ2-1,.,.,TRBV29-1,CSVESVLSSYNEQFF,TGCAGCGTTGAATCGGTACTCTCGTCCTACAATGAGCAGTTCTTC
TRBJ2-7,TRBD1,.,TRBV6-6,CASSYPGQGREQYF,TGTGCCAGCAGTTACCCTGGACAGGGACGTGAGCAGTACTTC
TRBJ1-1,TRBD1,once,TRBV29-1,CSVVGQGAAFF,TGCAGCGTCGTCGGACAGGGGGCAGCTTTCTTT
TRBJ1-1,.,.,TRBV4-2,CASSQGNRARGMDTEAFF,TGTGCCAGCAGCCAAGGTAACAGGGCGAGGGGTATGGACACTGAAGCTTTCTTT
TRBJ1-5,TRBD1,.,TRBV19,CASSYTGGSASNQPQHF,TGTGCCAGTAGTTACACAGGGGGATCGGCCAGCAATCAGCCCCAGCATTTT
TRBJ1-4,TRBD1,.,TRBV18,CASSPPPGQAREKLFF,TGTGCCAGCTCACCACCCCCCGGACAGGCTAGAGAAAAACTGTTTTTT
TRBJ2-1,.,once,TRBV7-2,CASSSGLYNEQFF,TGTGCCAGCAGCTCGGGACTTTACAATGAGCAGTTCTTC
TRBJ2-3,.,.,TRBV20-1,CSASRGDTQYF,TGCAGTGCCAGTAGGGGGGATACGCAGTATTTT
TRBJ2-3,.,.,TRBV9,CASSSNRDYTDTQYF,TGTGCCAGCAGCTCCAACAGAGACTACACAGATACGCAGTATTTT
TRBJ2-7,.,.,TRBV7-9,CASSPPGEYEQYF,TGTGCCAGCAGCCCCCCGGGTGAATACGAGCAGTACTTC
TRBJ2-7,.,.,TRBV6-5,CASGRGRASYEQYF,TGTGCCAGCGGGAGGGGGAGGGCCTCCTACGAGCAGTACTTC
TRBJ2-2,.,.,TRBV19,CATARDFTNTGELFF,TGTGCCACCGCTCGGGACTTTACGAACACCGGGGAGCTGTTTTTT